These 25 T cell receptor beta chains were all obtained from the same sample, sequenced in a study of blood T cell repertoires in COVID-19. Libraries were prepared by immunoSEQ multiplex PCR; TCRdb keeps only in-frame clonotypes and omits some of them. The sample consists of around 210,000 clones, more than 80% of them appearing once. Sequenced: peripheral blood. The receptors here all came from a woman of 80 years or more with COVID-19, enrolled during active disease.

With regard to this clone: This sample includes further DNA sequences coding for the same CDR3. The V call is TRBV2, the J call TRBJ1-1; tentative D call: TRBD1 (5 bases). CDR1 is SNHLY, CDR2 FYNNEI, per germline. Trimming stripped 6 bases from V and 1 base from J, with 9 bases between. The CDR3 extends over 13 amino acids. The CDR3 DNA sequence: TGTGCCAGCAGGTCGCAGGGGAACACTGAAGCTTTCTTT. Amino acids: CASRSQGNTEAFF.

The gene calls are TRBV7-8 and TRBJ1-1; D not certain. V was pared by 5 bases and J by 1 base, with 8 bases between. From germline, CDR1 is SGHVS and CDR2 FQNEAQ. The CDR3 is 13 amino acids. The CDR3 bases are TGTGCCAGCAGCCCCCCCCGGAACACTGAAGCTTTCTTT. Protein: CASSPPRNTEAFF.

The chain couples TRBV28 to TRBJ2-1, with a weak D call TRBD1 (6 bases). This CDR3 contains 15 residues. Germline loops: CDR1 MDHEN, CDR2 SYDVKM. Trimming pared 6 bases from V and 8 bases from J, leaving 20 bases between. CDR3 protein: CASSPGQSFGHEQFF. The CDR3 DNA reads TGTGCCAGCAGCCCAGGACAGAGCTTTGGACATGAGCAGTTCTTC.

This rearrangement joins TRBV11-1 to TRBJ2-1, with no clear D. Per germline, CDR1 SGHAT and CDR2 FQDESV (reference sequence). Between the trimmed V and J ends, which lost 5 bases and 5 bases, there was a span of 16 bases. This CDR3 comprises 15 residues. In DNA form, the CDR3 reads TGTGCCAGCAGCCCCTATGCAGGTTCTAACAATGAGCAGTTCTTC. Amino acids: CASSPYAGSNNEQFF.

The rearrangement uses TRBV7-2 and TRBJ2-1; D is unclear. This CDR3 contains 14 residues. Germline V CDR1 and CDR2: SGHTA, FQGNSA. V lost 3 bases, J lost 4 bases, and 10 bases lay in between. The CDR3 sequence is CASSFSAGYNEQFF. The CDR3 region has the DNA TGTGCCAGCAGCTTTTCTGCAGGTTACAATGAGCAGTTCTTC. Together with reference TRBV7-2 and TRBJ2-1, the CDR3 gives the full variable domain: GAGVSQSPSNKVTEKGKDVELRCDPISGHTALYWYRQSLGQGLEFLIYFQGNSAPDKSGLPSDRFSAERTGGSVSTLTIQRTQQEDSAVYLCASSFSAGYNEQFFGPGTRLTVL.

This chain joins TRBV5-1 and TRBJ2-2, with 10 positions matching TRBD1. The CDR3 length is 17 residues. Trimming took 4 bases from V and 6 from J; bases not matched to a gene: 12. Germline CDR1 and CDR2: SGHRS and YFSETQ. The DNA of the CDR3 is TGCGCCAGCAGCGAGACCCCGGGACAGGGGAAATCCGGGGAGCTGTTTTTT. Encoded protein: CASSETPGQGKSGELFF.

This clone was detected only once. This chain links TRBV6-5 with TRBJ2-7; 10 nucleotides match TRBD1. The CDR3 is 13 amino acids. Germline V gene lookup returns CDR1 MNHEY and CDR2 SVGAGI. Germline trimming cut 8 bases from V and 8 bases from J; bases unmatched to any gene: 9. Written as DNA, the CDR3 is TGTGCCAGCGGCGGACAGGGGGGGGGTAAGCAGTACTTC. Its protein is CASGGQGGGKQYF.

This chain links TRBV3-1 (or the pseudogene TRBV3-2) with TRBJ2-2; 9 bases are a match to TRBD2. Per the germline V gene, CDR1 is LGHDT and CDR2 is YNNKEL (reference sequence). Germline trimming cut 7 bases from V and 6 bases from J; bases unmatched to any gene: 12. The CDR3 consists of 16 residues. This CDR3 reads CASTAVGGGAPGELFF. The CDR3 coding sequence is TGTGCCAGCACCGCGGTGGGCGGGGGGGCGCCCGGGGAGCTGTTTTTT.

The rearrangement uses TRBV5-6 and TRBJ2-5; the match to TRBD2 covers 7 bases. Germline loops: CDR1 SGHDT, CDR2 YYEEEE. With 4 bases clipped from V and 3 bases from J, the junction kept 9 bases outside the gene matches. This CDR3 is built from 15 residues. The CDR3 spells CASSPLGGREETQYF. The CDR3 nucleotides read TGTGCCAGCAGCCCTCTGGGAGGGAGGGAAGAGACCCAGTACTTC.

V usage is TRBV30 and J usage is TRBJ2-5; D remains unclear. V dropped 5 bases and J dropped 1 base, with 20 bases sitting between them. This CDR3 region has 16 residues. The V gene's germline CDR1 is GTSNPN and CDR2 SVGIG (reference sequence). The CDR3 DNA follows: TGTGCCTGGGGTGCCGCGGAGTCCTCGTCCCAAGAGACCCAGTACTTC. Residues: CAWGAAESSSQETQYF.

This chain uses TRBV18 with TRBJ1-4; possibly TRBD1 for D (6 bases). Germline V gives CDR1 KGHSH, CDR2 LQKENI. CDR3 size: 17 residues. Trimming took off 3 bases at V and 0 bases at J, with 14 bases between the two ends. The CDR3: CASSPGAGAATNEKLFF. The CDR3 DNA follows: TGTGCCAGCTCACCGGGGGCTGGGGCTGCAACTAATGAAAAACTGTTTTTT.

This clone was seen only once. V is TRBV6-5 and J is TRBJ1-1, with D maybe TRBD1 (6 bases). Between the trimmed V and J ends, which lost 5 bases and 3 bases, there was a span of 13 bases. The CDR3 sequence is 14 residues long. Germline V gene sequence: CDR1 MNHEY, CDR2 SVGAGI. The CDR3 bases are TGTGCCAGCAGTAACAGGGATTCGGACACTGAAGCTTTCTTT. Residues: CASSNRDSDTEAFF.

The V and J genes are TRBV7-6 and TRBJ2-3; TRBD2 aligns across 13 bases. Germline V gives CDR1 SGHVS, CDR2 FNYEAQ. V trimming: 4 bases; J trimming: 4 bases; junction bases outside the gene matches: 2. This CDR3 has 15 residues. The CDR3 coding sequence is TGTGCCAGCAGCTGGACTAGCGGGAGCCCAGATACGCAGTATTTT. This translates into CASSWTSGSPDTQYF.

This clone was picked up a small number of times. The CDR3 region has the DNA TGTGCCAGCCGGGGACAGGCTAATTCACCCCTCCACTTT. It specifies CASRGQANSPLHF. The rearrangement joins TRBV12-3 or TRBV12-4 to TRBJ1-6; 8 bases align to TRBD1. The length of the CDR3 is 13 residues. V lost 8 bases and J lost 6; bases outside the gene matches: 3.

This sequence joins TRBV19 and TRBJ2-2, with 7 bases matching TRBD2. The CDR3 has 20 residues. The germline gives CDR1 LNHDA, CDR2 SQIVND (reference sequence). The V gene end was trimmed by 6 bases and the J gene end by 1 base; junction bases not matched to a gene: 20. The CDR3 loop reads CASRWLGGTNRKKNTGELFF. CDR3 in DNA: TGTGCCAGTAGGTGGTTAGGTGGGACTAACCGCAAAAAGAACACCGGGGAGCTGTTTTTT.

V gene TRBV5-1 combines with J gene TRBJ1-6; 9 bases agree with TRBD1. This CDR3 contains 17 residues. Unmatched junction bases numbered 8, after V lost 4 bases and J lost 3 bases. Germline lookup yields CDR1 SGHRS and CDR2 YFSETQ. CDR3 sequence reads: CASSPGDRALYNSPLHF. The CDR3 DNA reads TGCGCCAGCAGCCCGGGGGACAGGGCCCTCTATAATTCACCCCTCCACTTT.

The chain is built from TRBV3-1 (or the pseudogene TRBV3-2) and TRBJ1-1; D not resolved. The V gene lost 1 base and the J gene lost 1 base, with 10 bases spanning the gap. Germline V CDR1 and CDR2: LGHDT, YNNKEL (reference sequence). This CDR3 contains 15 residues. The CDR3 spells CASSQAPASNTEAFF. DNA of the CDR3: TGTGCCAGCAGCCAAGCGCCCGCGTCGAACACTGAAGCTTTCTTT.

The chain has TRBV28 and TRBJ1-1; tentatively, D is TRBD1 (5 bases). This CDR3 spans 14 amino acids. CDR1 and CDR2 from the germline V gene are MDHEN and SYDVKM. The V end was cut by 1 base, the J end by 4 bases, with 10 bases between. CDR3 amino acids: CASSLFQGSTEAFF. For the CDR3, the DNA is TGTGCCAGCAGTTTATTTCAGGGCTCCACTGAAGCTTTCTTT.

As concerns this clone: The germline gene is not matched at one end of the junction; a read error may be the cause. This sequence joins TRBV9 and TRBJ1-2; D not resolved. The CDR3 extends over 15 amino acids. Germline V gene sequence: CDR1 SGDLS, CDR2 YYNGEE. The CDR3, as DNA: TGTGCCAGCAGCGTAGCGGAAGGATTTAACTATGGCCACACCTTC. Protein: CASSVAEGFNYGHTF.

This clone occurred a few times. The chain uses TRBV28 and TRBJ1-6; TRBD1 is a possible D gene (5 bases). Per the germline V gene, CDR1 is MDHEN and CDR2 is SYDVKM. The V and J ends lost 5 bases and 12 bases respectively, with 17 bases between them. The CDR3 has 14 amino acids. CDR3 sequence (DNA): TGTGCCAGCAGTCTCGGAGGGGACCCCAAACCCCTCCACTTT. The encoded protein is CASSLGGDPKPLHF.

The chain links TRBV7-9 to TRBJ1-1; TRBD1 agrees at 9 bases. Germline V gives CDR1 SEHNR, CDR2 FQNEAQ (reference sequence). The CDR3 is 15 amino acids. Trimming at V came to 7 bases and at J to 5 bases, leaving 11 bases not matched to a gene. As DNA, the CDR3 is TGTGCCAGCACCAAAACACAGGGGGCGAGGACTGAAGCTTTCTTT. As protein: CASTKTQGARTEAFF. Using reference TRBV7-9 and TRBJ1-1 for the parts outside the CDR3, the full variable domain is DTGVSQNPRHKITKRGQNVTFRCDPISEHNRLYWYRQTLGQGPEFLTYFQNEAQLEKSRLLSDRFSAERPKGSFSTLEIQRTEQGDSAMYLCASTKTQGARTEAFFGQGTRLTVV.

The CDR3: CATSRDHNGGYTF. CDR3 in DNA: TGTGCCACCAGCAGAGATCACAATGGTGGCTACACCTTC. This sequence joins TRBV15 and TRBJ1-2; D not certain. The CDR3 is 13 amino acids. Trimming stripped 0 bases from V and 7 bases from J, with 9 bases between. Looked up from germline, CDR1 is LNHNV and CDR2 is YYDKDF (reference sequence).

The CDR3 DNA reads as TGTGCCAGCAGCGTAGGCAGGGAAGGTCAGCCCCAGCATTTT. It translates to CASSVGREGQPQHF. The chain recombines TRBV9 with TRBJ1-5, with a tentative D call TRBD1 (5 bases). Germline V gives CDR1 SGDLS, CDR2 YYNGEE. Trimming left V 0 bases short and J 6 bases short, with 10 bases between. The CDR3 extends over 14 amino acids.

The sample holds one count of this clone. The chain's CDR3 is CASDSSGELTGELFF. The CDR3 DNA sequence: TGTGCCTCAGACTCTTCGGGAGAATTAACCGGGGAGCTGTTTTTT. The rearrangement joins TRBV3-1 (or the pseudogene TRBV3-2) to TRBJ2-2; maybe TRBD2 (6 bases). Germline V gene lookup returns CDR1 LGHDT and CDR2 YNNKEL (reference sequence). V was clipped by 11 bases and J by 5 bases, with 21 bases between them. The CDR3 extends over 15 amino acids.

This clone was counted only a few times. The chain links TRBV6-5 to TRBJ2-7; 13 bases are shared with TRBD2. The ends lost 6 bases at V and 0 bases at J; junction bases unmatched: 2. The CDR3 is 15 amino acids. The germline gives CDR1 MNHEY, CDR2 SVGAGI. The CDR3 is CASRGLAGSSYEQYF. The CDR3 coding sequence is TGTGCCAGCAGGGGACTAGCGGGGAGCTCCTACGAGCAGTACTTC.